This TCR beta chain was documented in a study of identical twins. Whole-study findings and limits: The more abundant beta clonotypes in cord blood had fewer insertions, and memory repertoires did not show this.

In its sample, this clonotype was seen many times. Its antigen is undetermined. MiXCR was run by TCRdb on the 5' RACE reads, yielding one entry per CDR3 protein. This table holds approximately 240,000 distinct CDR3 sequences, over 13% found once. Sequencing was performed on memory (CD45RO+) T cells sorted from blood. This TCR derives from a woman under 30 in good health.

The CDR3 spells CASSSRQGEYEQYF. The CDR3 nucleotides are TGTGCCAGCAGTTCCCGACAGGGGGAATACGAGCAGTACTTC. V usage is TRBV7-2 and J usage is TRBJ2-7; TRBD1 aligns across 9 bases. There are 14 residues in the CDR3. Germline V gene data show CDR1 as SGHTA and CDR2 as FQGNSA. V shed 6 bases and J 4 bases; nucleotides not matched to a gene: 7.